Listed here is a single T cell receptor (beta chain). Its antigen is not known. This entry belongs to a study of shared clonotypes between healthy human individuals. Whole-study context: The donors, two women and three men, were aged 18 to 49. Study results and limitations: Among non-shared clonotypes, generation probabilities were lower than among those shared by all four donors.

CDR3 length: 13 amino acids. V was trimmed by 8 bases and J by 4 bases, leaving 11 bases between them. CDR1 MNHNS and CDR2 SASEGT come from the germline V gene. Sequencing used immunoSEQ multiplex PCR; TCRdb keeps in-frame clones, though not all of them. The sample has about 2 million clones, roughly 96% seen once. Adult donors, all healthy and HIV-negative, had no recent acute infections or vaccinations. Naive CD4+ cells were CD45RA-selected; the remaining cells were memory. Sequenced: naive CD4+ T cells sorted from blood. Subset reported: CD45RA+ positively selected. J is TRBJ1-4 and V is TRBV6-1; tentatively, D is TRBD1 (6 bases). This TCR was sampled from a man younger than 35 in good health. The CDR3 region is CASLRDINEKLFF. The CDR3 region has the DNA TGTGCCAGCCTCCGGGACATTAATGAAAAACTGTTTTTT.